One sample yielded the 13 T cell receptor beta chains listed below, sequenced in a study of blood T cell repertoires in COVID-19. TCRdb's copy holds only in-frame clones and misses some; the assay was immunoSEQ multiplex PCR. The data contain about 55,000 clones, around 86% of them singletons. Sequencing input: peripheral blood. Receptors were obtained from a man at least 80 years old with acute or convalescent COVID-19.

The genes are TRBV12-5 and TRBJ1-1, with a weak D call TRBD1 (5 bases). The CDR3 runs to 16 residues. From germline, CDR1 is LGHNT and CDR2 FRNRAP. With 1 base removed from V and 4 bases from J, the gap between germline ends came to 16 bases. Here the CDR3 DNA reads TGTGCTAGTGGTTTGGCCCTGGGGCTGGGATTCACTGAAGCTTTCTTT. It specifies CASGLALGLGFTEAFF.

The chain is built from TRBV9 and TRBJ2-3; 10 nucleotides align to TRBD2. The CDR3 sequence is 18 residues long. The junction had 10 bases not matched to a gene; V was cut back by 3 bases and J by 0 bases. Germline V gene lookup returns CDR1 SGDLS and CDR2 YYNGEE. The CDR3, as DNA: TGTGCCAGCAGCGCTAGAGCTCTTAGCGGGGGGAGCACAGATACGCAGTATTTT. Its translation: CASSARALSGGSTDTQYF.

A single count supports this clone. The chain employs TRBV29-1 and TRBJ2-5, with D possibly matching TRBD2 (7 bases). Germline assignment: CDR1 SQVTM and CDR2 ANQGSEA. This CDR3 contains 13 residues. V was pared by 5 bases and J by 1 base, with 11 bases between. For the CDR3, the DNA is TGCAGCGTTCCGGGGGGCGCCCAAGAGACCCAGTACTTC. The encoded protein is CSVPGGAQETQYF.

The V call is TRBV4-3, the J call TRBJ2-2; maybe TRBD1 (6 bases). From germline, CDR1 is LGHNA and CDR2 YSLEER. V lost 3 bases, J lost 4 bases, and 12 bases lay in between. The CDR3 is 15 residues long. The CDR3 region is CASSHGQGSTGELFF. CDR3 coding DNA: TGCGCCAGCAGCCATGGGCAGGGGTCCACCGGGGAGCTGTTTTTT.

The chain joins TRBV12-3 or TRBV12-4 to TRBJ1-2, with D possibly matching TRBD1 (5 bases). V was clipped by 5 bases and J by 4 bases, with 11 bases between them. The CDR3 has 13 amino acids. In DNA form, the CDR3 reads TGTGCCAGCAGTACTACAGGCGTCTATGGCTACACCTTC. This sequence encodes CASSTTGVYGYTF.

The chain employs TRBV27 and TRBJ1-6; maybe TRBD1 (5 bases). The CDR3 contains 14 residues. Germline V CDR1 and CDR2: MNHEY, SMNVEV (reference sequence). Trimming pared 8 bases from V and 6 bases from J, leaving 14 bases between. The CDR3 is CASSRDDGNSPLHF. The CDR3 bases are TGTGCCAGCTCCAGGGATGATGGTAATTCACCCCTCCACTTT.

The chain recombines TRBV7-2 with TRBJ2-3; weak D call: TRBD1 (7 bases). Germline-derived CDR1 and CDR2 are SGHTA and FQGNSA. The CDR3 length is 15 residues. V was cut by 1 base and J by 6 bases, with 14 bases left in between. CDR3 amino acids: CASSLGQGEVDTQYF. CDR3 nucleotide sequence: TGTGCCAGCAGCTTAGGTCAGGGGGAGGTTGATACGCAGTATTTT.

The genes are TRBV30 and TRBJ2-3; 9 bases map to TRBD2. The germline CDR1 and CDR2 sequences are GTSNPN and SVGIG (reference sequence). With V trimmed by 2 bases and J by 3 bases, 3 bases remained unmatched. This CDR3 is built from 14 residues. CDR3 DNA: TGTGCCTGGAGTACCAGCGGGGGGACAGATACGCAGTATTTT. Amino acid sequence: CAWSTSGGTDTQYF.

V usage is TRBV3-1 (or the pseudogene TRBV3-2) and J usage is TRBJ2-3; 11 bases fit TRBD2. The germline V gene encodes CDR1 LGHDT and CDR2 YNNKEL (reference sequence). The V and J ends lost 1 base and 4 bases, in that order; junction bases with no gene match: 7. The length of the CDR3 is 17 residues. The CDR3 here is CASSQGATGLAADTQYF. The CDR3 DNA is TGTGCCAGCAGCCAAGGAGCGACGGGACTAGCGGCAGATACGCAGTATTTT.

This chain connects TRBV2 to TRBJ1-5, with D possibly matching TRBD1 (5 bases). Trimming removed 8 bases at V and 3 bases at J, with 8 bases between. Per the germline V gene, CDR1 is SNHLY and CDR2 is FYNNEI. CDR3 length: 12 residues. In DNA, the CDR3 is TGTGCCAGCCGGGGGGACAATCAGCCCCAGCATTTT. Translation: CASRGDNQPQHF.

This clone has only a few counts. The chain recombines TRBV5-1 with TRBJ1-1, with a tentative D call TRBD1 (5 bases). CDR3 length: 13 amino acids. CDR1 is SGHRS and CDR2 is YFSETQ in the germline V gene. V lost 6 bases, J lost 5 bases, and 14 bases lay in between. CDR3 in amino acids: CASKLEGKTEAFF. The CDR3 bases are TGCGCCAGCAAATTGGAGGGGAAAACTGAAGCTTTCTTT.

In DNA form, the CDR3 reads TGTGCCAGCAGCCAAGGGGAAGCGGGGAGTCCCTGGGATACGCAGTATTTT. This sequence encodes CASSQGEAGSPWDTQYF. V usage is TRBV3-1 (or the pseudogene TRBV3-2) and J usage is TRBJ2-3, with 7 bases lining up with TRBD2. The V segment lost 1 base and the J segment 6 bases; nucleotides outside the gene matches: 13. Germline V CDR1 and CDR2: LGHDT, YNNKEL (reference sequence). The CDR3 runs to 17 residues.

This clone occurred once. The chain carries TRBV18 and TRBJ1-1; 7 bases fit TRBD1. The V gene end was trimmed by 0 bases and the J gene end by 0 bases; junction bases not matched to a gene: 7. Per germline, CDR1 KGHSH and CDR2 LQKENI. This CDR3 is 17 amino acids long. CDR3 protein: CASSPPKTGRMNTEAFF. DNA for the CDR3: TGTGCCAGCTCACCACCGAAGACAGGGAGGATGAACACTGAAGCTTTCTTT. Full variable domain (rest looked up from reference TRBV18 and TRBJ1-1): NAGVMQNPRHLVRRRGQEARLRCSPMKGHSHVYWYRQLPEEGLKFMVYLQKENIIDESGMPKERFSAEFPKEGPSILRIQQVVRGDSAAYFCASSPPKTGRMNTEAFFGQGTRLTVV.